The rows below give T cell receptor beta chains drawn from one sample of a study of blood T cells in healthy people across ages. TCRdb ran MiXCR on the 5' RACE reads and lists one entry per CDR3 protein. This sample has over a million distinct CDR3 sequences, with 35% to 45% found just once. Material: blood. The receptor set was obtained from a woman aged 18-29 years in good health. Each CDR3 is given with its conserved first and last residue. D genes are given only for firm matches. The size entry is marked missing in some rows and otherwise reads once, few, many or a size class.

D	size	V	J	CDR3
TRBD1	.	TRBV24-1	TRBJ2-5	CATSETGTGGETQYF
.	few	TRBV4-1	TRBJ1-6	CASSQVQGRSPLHF
.	.	TRBV7-2	TRBJ1-1	CASSLGGGMNTEAFF
TRBD1	.	TRBV18	TRBJ2-1	CASSQGQVNEQFF
.	.	TRBV20-1	TRBJ1-1	CSAHPLGRMNTEAFF
TRBD2	.	TRBV29-1	TRBJ2-7	CSVDRTSGGAYEQYF
TRBD1	.	TRBV28	TRBJ1-6	CASRPTGEVFNSPLHF
.	.	TRBV12-3/TRBV12-4	TRBJ2-1	CASSLGDTSSYNEQFF
TRBD1	few	TRBV5-1	.	CASSLEGNRGFEQYF
.	.	TRBV18	TRBJ1-5	CASSPGEQYNQPQHF
.	.	TRBV12-3/TRBV12-4	TRBJ1-2	CASSFPQAGGPYGYTF
.	.	TRBV12-3/TRBV12-4	TRBJ2-5	CASRPTRAGPETQYF
TRBD2	.	TRBV7-8	TRBJ2-5	CASSLAPGLAQETQYF
.	.	TRBV7-9	TRBJ1-4	CAGSPTGQTTNEKLFF
.	few	TRBV25-1	TRBJ1-1	CASSGMDGGDTEAFF
.	.	TRBV18	TRBJ2-4	CASSLQASGEYF
TRBD2	few	TRBV4-2	TRBJ2-7	CASSPAQWGAGGGRKQYF
.	.	TRBV14	TRBJ2-3	CASSLQRGDSPQYF
TRBD1	few	TRBV2	TRBJ2-1	CAITDRDEYSYNEQFF
.	.	TRBV2	TRBJ2-7	CASSEEERVYSYEQYF
TRBD2	.	TRBV6-6	TRBJ2-3	CASSESKVAGGDTRYF
TRBD2	.	TRBV7-2	TRBJ2-3	CASPGREEAGGTDTQYF
.	.	TRBV3-1	TRBJ1-2	CASSQAGVYYGYTF
.	.	TRBV29-1	.	CSATEGTQYF
.	.	TRBV11-2	TRBJ2-1	CASSLEGGGASYNERFF
TRBD2	.	TRBV12-3/TRBV12-4	TRBJ2-5	CASSLSAGLADRTQYF
.	once	TRBV10-3	TRBJ1-2	CAISESPGGSYGYTF
TRBD1	.	TRBV27	TRBJ1-2	CASSSIGGSRCTF